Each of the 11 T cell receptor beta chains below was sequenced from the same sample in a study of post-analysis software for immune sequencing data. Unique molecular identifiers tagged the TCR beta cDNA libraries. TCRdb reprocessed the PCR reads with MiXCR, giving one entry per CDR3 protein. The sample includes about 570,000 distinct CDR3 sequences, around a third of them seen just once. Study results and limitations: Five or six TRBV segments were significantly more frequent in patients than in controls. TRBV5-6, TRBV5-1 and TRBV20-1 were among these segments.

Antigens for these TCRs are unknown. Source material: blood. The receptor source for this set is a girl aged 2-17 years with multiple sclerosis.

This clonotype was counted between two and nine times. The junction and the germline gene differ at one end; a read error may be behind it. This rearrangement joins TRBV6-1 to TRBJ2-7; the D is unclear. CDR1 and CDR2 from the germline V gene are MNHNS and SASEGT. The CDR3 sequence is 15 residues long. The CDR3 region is CASSKAGYQSYEQYF. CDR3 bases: TGTGCCAGCAGTAAAGCAGGCTACCAATCCTACGAGCAGTACTTC.

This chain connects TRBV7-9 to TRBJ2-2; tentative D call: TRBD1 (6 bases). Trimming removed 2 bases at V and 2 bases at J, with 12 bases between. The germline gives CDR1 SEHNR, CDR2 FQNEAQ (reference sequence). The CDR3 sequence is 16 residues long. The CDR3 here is CASSLRGTPNTGELFF. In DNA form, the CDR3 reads TGTGCCAGCAGCTTAAGGGGGACACCAAACACCGGGGAGCTGTTTTTT.

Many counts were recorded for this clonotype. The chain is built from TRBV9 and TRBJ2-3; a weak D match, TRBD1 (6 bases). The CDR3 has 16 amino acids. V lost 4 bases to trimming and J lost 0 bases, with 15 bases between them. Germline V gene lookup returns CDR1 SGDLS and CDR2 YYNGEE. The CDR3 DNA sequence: TGTGCCAGCAGCACCTTGGGGGCTACTAGCACAGATACGCAGTATTTT. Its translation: CASSTLGATSTDTQYF.

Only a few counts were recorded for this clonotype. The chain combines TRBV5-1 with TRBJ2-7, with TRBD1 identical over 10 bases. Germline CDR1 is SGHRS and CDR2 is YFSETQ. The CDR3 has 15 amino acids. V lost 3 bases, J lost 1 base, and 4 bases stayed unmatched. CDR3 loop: CASSCRDRGSYEQYF. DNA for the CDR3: TGCGCCAGCAGCTGCCGGGACAGGGGATCCTACGAGCAGTACTTC.

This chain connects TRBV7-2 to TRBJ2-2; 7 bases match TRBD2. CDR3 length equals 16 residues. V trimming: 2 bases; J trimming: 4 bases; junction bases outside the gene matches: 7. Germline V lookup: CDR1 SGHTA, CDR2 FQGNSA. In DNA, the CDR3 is TGTGCCAGCAGCTTATGGGGGGGATTGAGCACCGGGGAGCTGTTTTTT. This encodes CASSLWGGLSTGELFF.

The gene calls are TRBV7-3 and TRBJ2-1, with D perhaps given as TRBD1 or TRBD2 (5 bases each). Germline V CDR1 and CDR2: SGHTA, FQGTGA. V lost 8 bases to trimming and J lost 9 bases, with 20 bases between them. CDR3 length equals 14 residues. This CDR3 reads CASSQGAAPGEQFF. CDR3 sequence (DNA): TGTGCCAGCTCCCAGGGAGCCGCTCCAGGTGAGCAGTTCTTC.

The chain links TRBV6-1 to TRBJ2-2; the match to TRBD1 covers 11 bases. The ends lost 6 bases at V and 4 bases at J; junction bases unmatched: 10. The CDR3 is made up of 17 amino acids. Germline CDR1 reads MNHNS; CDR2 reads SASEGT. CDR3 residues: CASRQNAGTGGTGELFF. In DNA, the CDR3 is TGTGCCAGCAGACAAAACGCCGGGACAGGGGGCACCGGGGAGCTGTTTTTT.

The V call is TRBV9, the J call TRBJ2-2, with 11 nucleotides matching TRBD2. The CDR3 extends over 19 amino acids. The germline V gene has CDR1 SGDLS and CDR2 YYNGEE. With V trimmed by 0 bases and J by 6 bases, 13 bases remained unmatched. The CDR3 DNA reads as TGTGCCAGCAGCGTAGCAGTGACTAGCGGGGCAGGGCTGGCCGGGGAGCTGTTTTTT. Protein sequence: CASSVAVTSGAGLAGELFF.

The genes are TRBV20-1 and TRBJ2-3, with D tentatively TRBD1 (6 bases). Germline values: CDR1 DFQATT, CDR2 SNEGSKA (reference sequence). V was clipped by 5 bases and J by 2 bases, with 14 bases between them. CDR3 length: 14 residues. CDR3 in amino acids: CSAPEDSYTDTQYF. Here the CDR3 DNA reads TGCAGTGCTCCCGAGGACAGCTACACAGATACGCAGTATTTT.

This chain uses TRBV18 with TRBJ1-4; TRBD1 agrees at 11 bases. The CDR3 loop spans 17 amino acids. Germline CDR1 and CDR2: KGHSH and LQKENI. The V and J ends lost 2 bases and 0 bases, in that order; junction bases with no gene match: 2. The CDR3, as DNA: TGTGCCAGCTCACCAATGGGACAGGGGGCAACTAATGAAAAACTGTTTTTT. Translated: CASSPMGQGATNEKLFF.

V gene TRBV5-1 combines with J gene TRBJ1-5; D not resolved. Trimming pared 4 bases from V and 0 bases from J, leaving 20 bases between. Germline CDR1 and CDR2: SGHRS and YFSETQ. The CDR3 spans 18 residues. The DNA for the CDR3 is TGCGCCAGCAGCCACCTAAGCCCCTACAGAAATAGCAATCAGCCCCAGCATTTT. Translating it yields CASSHLSPYRNSNQPQHF.